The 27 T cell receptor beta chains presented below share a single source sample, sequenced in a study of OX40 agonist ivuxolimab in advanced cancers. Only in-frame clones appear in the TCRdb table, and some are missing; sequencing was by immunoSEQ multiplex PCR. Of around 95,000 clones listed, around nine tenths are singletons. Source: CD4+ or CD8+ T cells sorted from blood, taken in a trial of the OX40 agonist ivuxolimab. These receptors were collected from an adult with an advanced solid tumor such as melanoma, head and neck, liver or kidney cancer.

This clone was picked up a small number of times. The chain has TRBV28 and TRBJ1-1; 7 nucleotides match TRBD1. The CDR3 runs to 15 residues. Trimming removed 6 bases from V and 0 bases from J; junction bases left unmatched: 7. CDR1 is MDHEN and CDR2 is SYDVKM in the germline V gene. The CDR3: CASSERDRVNTEAFF. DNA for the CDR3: TGTGCCAGCAGCGAACGGGACAGAGTGAACACTGAAGCTTTCTTT.

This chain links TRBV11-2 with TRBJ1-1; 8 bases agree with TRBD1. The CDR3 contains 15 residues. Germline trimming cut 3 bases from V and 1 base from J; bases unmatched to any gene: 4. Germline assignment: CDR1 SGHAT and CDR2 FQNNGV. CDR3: CASSFTGGKNTEAFF. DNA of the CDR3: TGTGCCAGCAGCTTTACAGGGGGGAAGAACACTGAAGCTTTCTTT.

CDR3 sequence: CASSGEANNSPLHF. CDR3 nucleotides: TGTGCCAGCAGTGGTGAAGCTAATAATTCACCCCTCCACTTT. The rearrangement links TRBV27 to TRBJ1-6, with D unresolved. The CDR3 is 14 residues long. The germline V and J ends were trimmed by 5 bases and 5 bases, with 10 bases remaining between them. Germline loops: CDR1 MNHEY, CDR2 SMNVEV (reference sequence).

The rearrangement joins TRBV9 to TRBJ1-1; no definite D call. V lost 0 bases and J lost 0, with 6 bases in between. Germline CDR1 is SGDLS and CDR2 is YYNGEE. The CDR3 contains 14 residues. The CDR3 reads CASSVEQLNTEAFF. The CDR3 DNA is TGTGCCAGCAGCGTAGAACAGTTGAACACTGAAGCTTTCTTT.

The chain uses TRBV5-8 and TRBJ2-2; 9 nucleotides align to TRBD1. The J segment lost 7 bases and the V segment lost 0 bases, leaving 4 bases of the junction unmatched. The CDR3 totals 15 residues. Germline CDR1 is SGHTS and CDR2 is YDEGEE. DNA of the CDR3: TGTGCCAGCAGCTTGGAGGACAGGGGAAGCGGGGAGCTGTTTTTT. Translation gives CASSLEDRGSGELFF. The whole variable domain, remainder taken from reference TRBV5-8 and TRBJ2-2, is EAGVTQSPTHLIKTRGQQATLRCSPISGHTSVYWYQQALGLGLQFLLWYDEGEERNRGNFPPRFSGRQFPNYSSELNVNALELEDSALYLCASSLEDRGSGELFFGEGSRLTVL.

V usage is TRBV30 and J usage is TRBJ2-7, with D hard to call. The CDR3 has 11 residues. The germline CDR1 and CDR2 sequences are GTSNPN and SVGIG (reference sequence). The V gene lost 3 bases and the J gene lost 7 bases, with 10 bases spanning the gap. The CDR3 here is CAWSHMREQYF. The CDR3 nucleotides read TGTGCCTGGAGCCACATGAGGGAGCAGTACTTC.

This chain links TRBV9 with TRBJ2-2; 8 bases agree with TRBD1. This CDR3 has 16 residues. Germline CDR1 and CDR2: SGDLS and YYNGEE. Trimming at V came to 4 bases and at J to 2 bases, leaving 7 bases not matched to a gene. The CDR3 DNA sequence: TGTGCCAGCAGCACTGGACAGGGTGGAAACACCGGGGAGCTGTTTTTT. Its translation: CASSTGQGGNTGELFF.

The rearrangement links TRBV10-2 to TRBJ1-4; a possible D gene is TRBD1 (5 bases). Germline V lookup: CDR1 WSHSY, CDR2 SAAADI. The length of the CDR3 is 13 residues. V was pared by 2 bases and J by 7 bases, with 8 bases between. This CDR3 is CASSEAGIEKLFF. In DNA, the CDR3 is TGCGCCAGCAGTGAGGCAGGGATTGAAAAACTGTTTTTT.

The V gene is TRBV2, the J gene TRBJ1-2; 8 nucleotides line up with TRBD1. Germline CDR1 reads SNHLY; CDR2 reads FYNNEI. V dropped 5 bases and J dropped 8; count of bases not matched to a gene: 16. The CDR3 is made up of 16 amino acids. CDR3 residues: CASSPRTGFGSYGYTF. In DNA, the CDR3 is TGTGCCAGCAGTCCTAGGACAGGGTTTGGCTCTTACGGCTACACCTTC. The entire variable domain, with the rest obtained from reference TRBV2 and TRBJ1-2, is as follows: EPEVTQTPSHQVTQMGQEVILRCVPISNHLYFYWYRQILGQKVEFLVSFYNNEISEKSEIFDDQFSVERPDGSNFTLKIRSTKLEDSAMYFCASSPRTGFGSYGYTFGSGTRLTVV.

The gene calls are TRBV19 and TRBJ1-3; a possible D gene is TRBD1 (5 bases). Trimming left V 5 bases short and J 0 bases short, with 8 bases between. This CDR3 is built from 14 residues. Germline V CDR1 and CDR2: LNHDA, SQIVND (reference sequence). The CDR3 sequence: CASSPGPSGNTIYF. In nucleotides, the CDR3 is TGTGCCAGTAGTCCGGGGCCCTCTGGAAACACCATATATTTT.

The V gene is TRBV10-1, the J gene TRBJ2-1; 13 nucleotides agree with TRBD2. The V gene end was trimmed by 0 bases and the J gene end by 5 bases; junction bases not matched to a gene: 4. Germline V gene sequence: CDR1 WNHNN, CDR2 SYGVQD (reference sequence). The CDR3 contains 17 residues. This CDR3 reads CASSESRGLAGNNEQFF. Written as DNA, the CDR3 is TGCGCCAGCAGTGAGTCGAGGGGACTAGCGGGAAACAATGAGCAGTTCTTC.

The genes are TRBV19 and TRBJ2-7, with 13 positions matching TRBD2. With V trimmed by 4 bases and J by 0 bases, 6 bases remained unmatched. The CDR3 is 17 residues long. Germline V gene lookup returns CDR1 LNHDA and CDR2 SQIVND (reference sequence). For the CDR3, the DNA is TGTGCCAGTAGTAGGACTAGCGGGGGAGCGAGCTCCTACGAGCAGTACTTC. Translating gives CASSRTSGGASSYEQYF.

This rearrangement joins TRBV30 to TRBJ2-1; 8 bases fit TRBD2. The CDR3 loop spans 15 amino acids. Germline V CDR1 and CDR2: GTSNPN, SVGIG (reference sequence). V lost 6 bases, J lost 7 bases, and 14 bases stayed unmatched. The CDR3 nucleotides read TGTGCCTGCCCCCTGACGGGAGGGGGTGTGAATGAGCAGTTCTTC. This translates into CACPLTGGGVNEQFF.

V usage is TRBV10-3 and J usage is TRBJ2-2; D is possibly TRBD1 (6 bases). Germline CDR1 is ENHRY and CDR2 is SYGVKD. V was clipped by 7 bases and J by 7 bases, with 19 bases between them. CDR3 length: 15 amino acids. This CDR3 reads CAITGGGRWGGELFF. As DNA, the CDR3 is TGTGCCATCACTGGGGGCGGCCGGTGGGGCGGGGAGCTGTTTTTT.

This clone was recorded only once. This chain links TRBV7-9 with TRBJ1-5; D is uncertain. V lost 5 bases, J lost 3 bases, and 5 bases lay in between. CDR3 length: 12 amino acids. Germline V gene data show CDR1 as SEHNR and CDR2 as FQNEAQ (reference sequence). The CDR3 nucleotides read TGTGCCAGCAGCGCTTCCAATCAGCCCCAGCATTTT. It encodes CASSASNQPQHF.

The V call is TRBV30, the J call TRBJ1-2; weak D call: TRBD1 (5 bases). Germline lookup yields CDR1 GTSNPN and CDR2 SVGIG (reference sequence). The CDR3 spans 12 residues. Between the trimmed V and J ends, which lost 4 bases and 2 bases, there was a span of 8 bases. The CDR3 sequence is CAWTRGNYGYTF. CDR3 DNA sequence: TGTGCCTGGACACGGGGGAACTATGGCTACACCTTC.

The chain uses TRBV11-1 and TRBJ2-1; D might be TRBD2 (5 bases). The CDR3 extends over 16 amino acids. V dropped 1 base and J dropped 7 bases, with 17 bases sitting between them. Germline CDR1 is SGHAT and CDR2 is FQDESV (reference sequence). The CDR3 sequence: CASSLGAGERLNEQFF. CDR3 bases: TGTGCCAGCAGCTTAGGCGCCGGGGAGAGACTGAATGAGCAGTTCTTC.

CDR3 in amino acids: CASSPGLAGGSKNIQYF. CDR3 DNA: TGTGCCAGCAGCCCAGGACTAGCGGGAGGGTCCAAAAACATTCAGTACTTC. The genes are TRBV7-9 and TRBJ2-4, with 15 bases that match TRBD2. Trimming removed 5 bases from V and 2 bases from J; junction bases left unmatched: 4. Per germline, CDR1 SEHNR and CDR2 FQNEAQ (reference sequence). The length of the CDR3 is 17 residues.

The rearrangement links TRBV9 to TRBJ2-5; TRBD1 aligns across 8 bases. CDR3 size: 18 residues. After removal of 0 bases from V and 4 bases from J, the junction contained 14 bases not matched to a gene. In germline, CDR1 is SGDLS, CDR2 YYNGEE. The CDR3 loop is CASSVEGGQGTWGETQYF. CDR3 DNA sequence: TGTGCCAGCAGCGTAGAAGGCGGACAGGGCACATGGGGAGAGACCCAGTACTTC.

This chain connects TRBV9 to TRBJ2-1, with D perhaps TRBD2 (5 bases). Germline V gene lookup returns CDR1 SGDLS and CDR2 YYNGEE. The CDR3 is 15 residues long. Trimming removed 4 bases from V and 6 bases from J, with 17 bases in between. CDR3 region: CASSPTSSLVNEQFF. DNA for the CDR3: TGTGCCAGCAGCCCCACTAGTTCCCTGGTCAATGAGCAGTTCTTC.

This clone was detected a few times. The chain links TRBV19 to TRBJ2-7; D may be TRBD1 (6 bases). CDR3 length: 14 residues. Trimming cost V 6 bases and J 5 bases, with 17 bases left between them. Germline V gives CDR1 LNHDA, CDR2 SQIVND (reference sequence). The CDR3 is CASRRGGPRNEQYF. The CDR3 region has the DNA TGTGCCAGTAGGAGAGGGGGACCTCGTAACGAGCAGTACTTC.

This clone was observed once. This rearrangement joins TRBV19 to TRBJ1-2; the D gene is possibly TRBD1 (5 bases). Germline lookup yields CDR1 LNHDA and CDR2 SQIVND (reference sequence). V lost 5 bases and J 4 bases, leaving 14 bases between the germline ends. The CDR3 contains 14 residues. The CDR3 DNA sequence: TGTGCCAGTAGTCGAGACAGTACCATCTATGGCTACACCTTC. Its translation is CASSRDSTIYGYTF. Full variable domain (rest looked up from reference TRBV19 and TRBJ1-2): DGGITQSPKYLFRKEGQNVTLSCEQNLNHDAMYWYRQDPGQGLRLIYYSQIVNDFQKGDIAEGYSVSREKKESFPLTVTSAQKNPTAFYLCASSRDSTIYGYTFGSGTRLTVV.

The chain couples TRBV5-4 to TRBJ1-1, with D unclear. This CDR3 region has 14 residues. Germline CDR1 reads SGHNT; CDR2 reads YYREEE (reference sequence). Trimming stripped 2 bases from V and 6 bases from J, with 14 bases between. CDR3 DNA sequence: TGTGCCAGCAGCTTCTCACACAGCTCCTCTGAAGCTTTCTTT. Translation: CASSFSHSSSEAFF.

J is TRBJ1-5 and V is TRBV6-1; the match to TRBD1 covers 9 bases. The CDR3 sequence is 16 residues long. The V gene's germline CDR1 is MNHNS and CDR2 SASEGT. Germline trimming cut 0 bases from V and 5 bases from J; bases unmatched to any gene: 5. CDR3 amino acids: CASSEAPGQGYQPQHF. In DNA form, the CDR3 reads TGTGCCAGCAGTGAAGCTCCGGGACAGGGCTATCAGCCCCAGCATTTT.

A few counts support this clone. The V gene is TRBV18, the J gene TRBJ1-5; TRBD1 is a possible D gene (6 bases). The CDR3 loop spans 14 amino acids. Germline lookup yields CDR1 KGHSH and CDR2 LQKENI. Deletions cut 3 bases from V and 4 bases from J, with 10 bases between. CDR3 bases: TGTGCCAGCTCACCGGACAGCGGGAATCAGCCCCAGCATTTT. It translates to CASSPDSGNQPQHF. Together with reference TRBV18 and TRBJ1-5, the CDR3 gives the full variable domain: NAGVMQNPRHLVRRRGQEARLRCSPMKGHSHVYWYRQLPEEGLKFMVYLQKENIIDESGMPKERFSAEFPKEGPSILRIQQVVRGDSAAYFCASSPDSGNQPQHFGDGTRLSIL.

DNA of the CDR3: TGTGCCAGTAGTCTTCCCACAGGGGCGGGAGTGCAGCCCCAGCATTTT. Translating it yields CASSLPTGAGVQPQHF. The chain has TRBV19 and TRBJ1-5; 7 bases align to TRBD1. V shed 5 bases and J 7 bases; nucleotides not matched to a gene: 14. Germline values: CDR1 LNHDA, CDR2 SQIVND (reference sequence). The CDR3 contains 16 residues.

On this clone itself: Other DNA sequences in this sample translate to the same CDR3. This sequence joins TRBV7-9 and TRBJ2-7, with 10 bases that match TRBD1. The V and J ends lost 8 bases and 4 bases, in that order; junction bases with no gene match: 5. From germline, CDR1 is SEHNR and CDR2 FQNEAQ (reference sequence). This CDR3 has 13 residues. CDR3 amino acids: CASGDRGAYEQYF. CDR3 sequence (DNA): TGTGCCAGCGGGGACAGGGGAGCTTACGAGCAGTACTTC.